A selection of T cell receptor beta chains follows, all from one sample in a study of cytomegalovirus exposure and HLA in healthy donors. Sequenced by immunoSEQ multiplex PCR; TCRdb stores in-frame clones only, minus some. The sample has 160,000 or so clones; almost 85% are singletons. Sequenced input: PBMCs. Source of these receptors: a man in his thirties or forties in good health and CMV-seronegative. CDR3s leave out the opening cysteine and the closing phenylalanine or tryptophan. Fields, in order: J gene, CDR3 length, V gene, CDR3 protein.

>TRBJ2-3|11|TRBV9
ASSPSGTDTQY
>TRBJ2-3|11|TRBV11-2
ASSSQGPDTQY
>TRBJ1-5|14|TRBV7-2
ASSFTGAGGNQPQH
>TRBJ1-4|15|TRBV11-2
ASSLYRGLSTNEKLF
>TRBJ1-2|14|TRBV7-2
ASSLVGTGANYGYT
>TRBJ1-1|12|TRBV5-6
ASSFPSVNTEAF
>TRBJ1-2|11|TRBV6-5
ASLERGSWGYT
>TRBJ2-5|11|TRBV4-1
ASSQVLPETQY
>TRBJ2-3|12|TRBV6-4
ASSDSVAGDTQY
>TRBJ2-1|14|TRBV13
ASSLYGTSGPNEQF
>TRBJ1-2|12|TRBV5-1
ASNRDRGLDGYT
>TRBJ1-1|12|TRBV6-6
ASSYSGQINEAF
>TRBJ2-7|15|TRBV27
ASRLFSGIAGSYEQY
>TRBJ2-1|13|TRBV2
ASSGVGRSYNEQF
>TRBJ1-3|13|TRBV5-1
ASSLTPSSGNTIY
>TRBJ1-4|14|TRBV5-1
ASSQPGQGIGEKLF
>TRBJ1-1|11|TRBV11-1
ASSPIRGAEAF
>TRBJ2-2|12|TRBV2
ASREGRNTGELF
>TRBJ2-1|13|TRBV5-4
ASSPGLAGGYEQF
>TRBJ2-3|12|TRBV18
ASSPRTGRDTQY
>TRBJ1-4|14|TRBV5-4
ASSLRARSGDEKLF
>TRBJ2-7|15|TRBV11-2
ASSSIGEYRESYEQY
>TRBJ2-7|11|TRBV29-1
SVVTGGDHEQY